The clone carrying this T cell receptor beta chain was seen a single time. Its antigen is still unknown. Generated by immunoSEQ multiplex PCR, the TCRdb table keeps only in-frame clones and is missing some. The table has about 120,000 clones, about nine tenths seen once. Germline-derived CDR1 and CDR2 are MNHEY and SVGEGT. The CDR3 runs 14 residues. V lost 4 bases and J lost 2, with 9 bases in between. These data originate in a study of T cell responses to AZD1222 COVID-19 vaccine. Study-level information: Second-dose intervals near 4 or 12 weeks were combined.

Overall study findings and caveats: The donors showed a predominance of white British ancestry and of females, with possible underestimation of clonal diversity. Only after the peak T cell response were repertoires sampled.

J is TRBJ1-3 and V is TRBV6-2 or TRBV6-3; perhaps TRBD1 as D (5 bases). The sequenced sample was peripheral blood, obtained on day 0 of AZD1222 vaccination. The sequence was collected from an adult in good health. CDR3 in DNA: TGTGCCAGCAGTTCTACAGGAACTGGAAACACCATATATTTT. Its protein product is CASSSTGTGNTIYF.